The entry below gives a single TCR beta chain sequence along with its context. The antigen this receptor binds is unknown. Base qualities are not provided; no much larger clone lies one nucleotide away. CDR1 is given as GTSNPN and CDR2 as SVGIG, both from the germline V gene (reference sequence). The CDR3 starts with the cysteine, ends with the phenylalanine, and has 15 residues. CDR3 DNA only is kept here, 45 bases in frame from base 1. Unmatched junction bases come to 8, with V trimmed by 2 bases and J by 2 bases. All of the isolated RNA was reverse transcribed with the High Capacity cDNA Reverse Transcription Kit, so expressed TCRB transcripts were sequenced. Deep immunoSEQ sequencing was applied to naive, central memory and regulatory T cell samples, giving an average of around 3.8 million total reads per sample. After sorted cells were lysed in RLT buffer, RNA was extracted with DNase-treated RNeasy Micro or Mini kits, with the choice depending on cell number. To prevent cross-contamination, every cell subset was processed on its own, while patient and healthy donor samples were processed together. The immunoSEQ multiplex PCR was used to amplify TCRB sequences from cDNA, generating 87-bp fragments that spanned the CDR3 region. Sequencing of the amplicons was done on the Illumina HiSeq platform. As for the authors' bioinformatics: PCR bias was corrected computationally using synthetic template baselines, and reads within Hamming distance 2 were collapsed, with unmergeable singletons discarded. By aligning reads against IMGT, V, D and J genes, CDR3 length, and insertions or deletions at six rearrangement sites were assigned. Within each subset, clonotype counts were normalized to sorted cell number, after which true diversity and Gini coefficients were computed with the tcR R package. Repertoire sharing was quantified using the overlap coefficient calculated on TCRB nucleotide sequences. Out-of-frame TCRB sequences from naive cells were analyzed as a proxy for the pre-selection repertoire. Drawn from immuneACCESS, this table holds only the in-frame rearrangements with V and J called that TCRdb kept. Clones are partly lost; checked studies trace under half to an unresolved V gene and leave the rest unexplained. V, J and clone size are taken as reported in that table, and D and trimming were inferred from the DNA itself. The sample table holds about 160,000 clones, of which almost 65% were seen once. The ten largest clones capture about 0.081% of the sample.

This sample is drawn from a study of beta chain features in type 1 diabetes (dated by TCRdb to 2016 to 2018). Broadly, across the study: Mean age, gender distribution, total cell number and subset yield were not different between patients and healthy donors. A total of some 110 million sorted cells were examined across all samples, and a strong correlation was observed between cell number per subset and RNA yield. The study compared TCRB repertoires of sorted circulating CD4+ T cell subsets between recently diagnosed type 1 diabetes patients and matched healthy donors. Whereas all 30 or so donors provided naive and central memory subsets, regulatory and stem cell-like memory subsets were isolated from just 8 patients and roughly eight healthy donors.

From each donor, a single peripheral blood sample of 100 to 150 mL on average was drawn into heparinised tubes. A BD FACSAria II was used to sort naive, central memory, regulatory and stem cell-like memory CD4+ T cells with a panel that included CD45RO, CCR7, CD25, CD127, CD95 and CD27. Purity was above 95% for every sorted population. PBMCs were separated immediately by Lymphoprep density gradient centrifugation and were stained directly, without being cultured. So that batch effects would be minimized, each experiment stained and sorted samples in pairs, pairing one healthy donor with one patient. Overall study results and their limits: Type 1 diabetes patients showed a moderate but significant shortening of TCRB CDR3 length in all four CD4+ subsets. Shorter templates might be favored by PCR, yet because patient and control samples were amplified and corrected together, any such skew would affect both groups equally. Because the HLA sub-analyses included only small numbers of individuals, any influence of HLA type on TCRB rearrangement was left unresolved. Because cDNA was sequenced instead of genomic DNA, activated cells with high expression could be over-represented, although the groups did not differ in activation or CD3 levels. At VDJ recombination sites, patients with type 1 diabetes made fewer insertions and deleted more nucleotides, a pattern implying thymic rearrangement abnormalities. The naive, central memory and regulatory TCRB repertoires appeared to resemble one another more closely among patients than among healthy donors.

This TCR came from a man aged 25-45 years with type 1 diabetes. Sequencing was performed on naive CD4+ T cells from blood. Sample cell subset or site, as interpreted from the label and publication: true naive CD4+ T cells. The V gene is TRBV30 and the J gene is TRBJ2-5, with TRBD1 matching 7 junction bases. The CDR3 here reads CAWSPGLTGQETQYF. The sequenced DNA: TGTGCCTGGAGTCCTGGATTGACAGGGCAAGAGACCCAGTACTTC.